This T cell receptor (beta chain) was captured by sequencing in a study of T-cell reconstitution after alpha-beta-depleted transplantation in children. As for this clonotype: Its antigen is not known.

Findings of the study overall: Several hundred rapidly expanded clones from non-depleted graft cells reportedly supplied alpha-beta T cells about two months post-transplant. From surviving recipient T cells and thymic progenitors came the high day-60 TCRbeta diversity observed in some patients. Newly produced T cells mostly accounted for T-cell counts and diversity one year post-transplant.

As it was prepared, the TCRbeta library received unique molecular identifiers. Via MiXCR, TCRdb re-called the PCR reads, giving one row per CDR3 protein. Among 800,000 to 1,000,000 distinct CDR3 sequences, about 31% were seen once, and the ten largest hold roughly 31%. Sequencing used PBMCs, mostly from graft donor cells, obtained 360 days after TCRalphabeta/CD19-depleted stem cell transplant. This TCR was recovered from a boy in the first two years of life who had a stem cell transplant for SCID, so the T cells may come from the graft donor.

The DNA for the CDR3 is TGTGCCAGCAGTCCAGTCACGGGCGGTACAGATACGCAGTATTTT. Amino acid sequence: CASSPVTGGTDTQYF. The genes are TRBV6-1 and TRBJ2-3, with D hard to call. Germline assignment: CDR1 MNHNS and CDR2 SASEGT. The V and J ends lost 5 bases and 3 bases respectively, with 15 bases between them. The CDR3 covers 15 residues.